The clone carrying this T cell receptor (beta chain) was seen many times. This entry is derived from a study of response to subunit inactivated influenza vaccine. TCRdb fed the RT-PCR reads into MiXCR, producing one record per CDR3 protein. Counted here are hundreds of thousands of distinct CDR3 sequences, about 25% occurring once; the ten biggest clones make up 1.5% to 2%. Trimming took 8 bases from V and 0 from J; bases not matched to a gene: 9. This CDR3 region has 16 residues. CDR1 is MDHEN, CDR2 SYDVKM, per germline. The V and J genes are TRBV28 and TRBJ2-2; 7 bases line up with TRBD1. This TCR came from a man aged 45-60 years who received an inactivated influenza vaccine. The sequencing here drew on CD4+ T cells sorted from PBMCs, taken roughly 5 days after vaccination. Here the CDR3 DNA reads TGTGCCAGCCGGGACAGCCGAATCCCGAACACCGGGGAGCTGTTTTTT. It encodes CASRDSRIPNTGELFF.